The 24 T cell receptor beta chains in this list originate from one sample, sequenced in a study of molecular identifiers for immune sequencing clone quantification. TCRdb fed the PCR reads into MiXCR, producing one record per CDR3 protein. The sample carries 45,000 to 65,000 distinct CDR3 sequences, approximately 26% recorded once. What was sequenced was naive CD8+ T cells from blood, with Jurkat cell RNA spiked in. Indicated subset: FACS-sorted CD8+CD4-CCR7+CD45RA+ naive T cells. The source is a human donor in good health. Some libraries in this study had Jurkat cell RNA spiked in.

This clonotype was observed many times. The J gene is TRBJ1-2, the V gene TRBV3-1, with 7 bases fitting TRBD1. The germline CDR1 and CDR2 sequences are LGHDT and YNNKEL (reference sequence). CDR3 length: 14 amino acids. The junction had 5 bases not matched to a gene; V was cut back by 0 bases and J by 7 bases. The CDR3 DNA reads TGTGCCAGCAGCCAAGAGGCCAGACAGGGTGGCTACACCTTC. This gives the protein CASSQEARQGGYTF.

As to this clonotype: A read error may explain this, as a much larger clone is one base away. This rearrangement joins TRBV28 to TRBJ1-1, with a tentative D call TRBD1 (5 bases). Germline loops: CDR1 MDHEN, CDR2 SYDVKM. The CDR3 loop spans 15 amino acids. CDR3 region: CASSPVAGRGTGAFF. The CDR3 DNA sequence: TGTGCCAGCAGTCCTGTGGCAGGGAGAGGCACTGGAGCTTTCTTT.

On this clonotype: A read error is possible here, since a much larger clone lies one base away. V usage is TRBV6-6 and J usage is TRBJ2-3; D not certain. The CDR3 totals 15 residues. With 6 bases removed from V and 0 bases from J, the gap between germline ends came to 13 bases. Per the germline V gene, CDR1 is MNHNY and CDR2 is SVGAGI (reference sequence). The chain's CDR3 is CASSLVDSSTDTQYF. Written as DNA, the CDR3 is TGTGCCAGCAGCCTAGTGGATTCTAGCACAGATACGCAGTATTTT.

This clonotype was counted at least ten times. The DNA of the CDR3 is TGTGCCAGCAGCTTATATGGGACAGGGGGCTACAATGAGCAGTTCTTC. It encodes CASSLYGTGGYNEQFF. V is TRBV7-2 and J is TRBJ2-1; 11 bases match TRBD1. The CDR3 is 16 residues long. Germline V lookup: CDR1 SGHTA, CDR2 FQGNSA. V dropped 2 bases and J dropped 3; count of bases not matched to a gene: 3.

This clonotype showed up many times. The chain couples TRBV11-2 to TRBJ2-1, with D unclear. Looked up from germline, CDR1 is SGHAT and CDR2 is FQNNGV. Trimming took 1 base from V and 2 from J, leaving 3 bases between them. The length of the CDR3 is 13 residues. For the CDR3, the DNA is TGTGCCAGCAGCTTAGGGACCTACAATGAGCAGTTCTTC. Protein product: CASSLGTYNEQFF.

This clonotype was seen ten or more times. This chain links TRBV4-1 with TRBJ2-2; possibly TRBD2 for D (6 bases). The CDR3 is 15 amino acids. Trimming took off 1 base at V and 7 bases at J, with 13 bases between the two ends. Germline V CDR1 and CDR2: MGHRA, YSYEKL. For the CDR3, the DNA is TGCGCCAGCAGCCAAGTCAAGGGGAGGAACGGGGAGCTGTTTTTT. It translates to CASSQVKGRNGELFF.

Ten or more counts support this clonotype. This chain joins TRBV20-1 and TRBJ1-5, with a weak D call TRBD1 (5 bases). CDR3 length: 15 amino acids. Germline V gives CDR1 DFQATT, CDR2 SNEGSKA (reference sequence). The ends were cut back, 5 bases at V and 0 bases at J, with 14 bases in the middle. As DNA, the CDR3 is TGCAGTGCTTGCTGGGACCTTGATAGCAATCAGCCCCAGCATTTT. Protein: CSACWDLDSNQPQHF.

This clonotype has a count of ten or more. This rearrangement joins TRBV7-9 to TRBJ2-1; no clear D. V was shortened by 9 bases and J by 7 bases, with 19 bases between the two germline ends. The length of the CDR3 is 14 residues. The germline CDR1 and CDR2 sequences are SEHNR and FQNEAQ (reference sequence). CDR3 sequence: CASSRAPGRNEQFF. The CDR3 DNA reads TGTGCCAGTTCCCGGGCCCCAGGAAGGAATGAGCAGTTCTTC.

Note on this clonotype: Possible read error: a much larger clone is one base away. The J gene is TRBJ1-5, the V gene TRBV4-1, with D hard to call. The V and J ends lost 7 bases and 3 bases respectively, with 10 bases between them. Per the germline V gene, CDR1 is MGHRA and CDR2 is YSYEKL. The CDR3 covers 13 residues. CDR3 region: CASNGVDNQPQHF. In DNA form, the CDR3 reads TGCGCCAGCAATGGGGTGGACAATCAGCCCCAGCATTTT.

The sample holds many counts of this clonotype. V and J are TRBV10-3 and TRBJ1-4; D is ambiguous. The CDR3 loop spans 14 amino acids. V was clipped by 6 bases and J by 4 bases, with 12 bases between them. Germline assignment: CDR1 ENHRY and CDR2 SYGVKD. The CDR3 region has the DNA TGTGCCATCAGCAGTGCAGACCTTAATGAAAAACTGTTTTTT. Its protein product is CAISSADLNEKLFF.

This clonotype was counted only a few times. The J gene is TRBJ1-1, the V gene TRBV6-2 or TRBV6-3; D is ambiguous. V was trimmed by 7 bases and J by 3 bases, leaving 12 bases between them. Germline loops: CDR1 MNHEY, CDR2 SVGEGT. The CDR3 sequence is 13 residues long. CDR3 in amino acids: CASNLWGYTEAFF. The CDR3 nucleotides are TGTGCCAGCAATCTTTGGGGTTACACTGAAGCTTTCTTT.

This clonotype showed up just once. This may stem from a read error, because a much larger clone lies one nucleotide away. The gene calls are TRBV7-9 and TRBJ1-1; possible D gene TRBD1, 5 bases. Per germline, CDR1 SEHNR and CDR2 FQNEAQ (reference sequence). The CDR3 covers 17 residues. This CDR3 reads CASSLGSLGQGKTEASF. The CDR3 DNA reads TGTGCCAGCAGCTTAGGCTCGCTAGGGCAGGGAAAGACTGAAGCTTCCTTT. Full variable domain (outside the CDR3, taken from reference TRBV7-9 and TRBJ1-1): DTGVSQNPRHKITKRGQNVTFRCDPISEHNRLYWYRQTLGQGPEFLTYFQNEAQLEKSRLLSDRFSAERPKGSFSTLEIQRTEQGDSAMYLCASSLGSLGQGKTEASFGQGTRLTVV.

For this clonotype: One base away lies a much larger clone, so this may be a sequencing read error. The chain carries TRBV5-3 and TRBJ2-7; TRBD1 aligns across 7 bases. TRBV5-3 is an open reading frame whose function is uncertain. This CDR3 has 17 residues. J gave up 2 bases and V 8 bases, and 19 bases lay outside the gene matches. CDR3 sequence reads: CASTQSYTGVLAYEQYF. In nucleotides, the CDR3 is TGTGCCAGCACCCAATCTTATACAGGGGTGCTAGCCTACGAGCAGTACTTC.

This clonotype was recorded at least ten times. The chain's CDR3 is CASSDKETQYF. Written as DNA, the CDR3 is TGTGCCAGCAGTGACAAGGAGACCCAGTACTTC. The rearrangement uses TRBV12-3 or TRBV12-4 and TRBJ2-5; the D is unclear. The V gene lost 5 bases and the J gene lost 5 bases, with 6 bases spanning the gap. The CDR3 spans 11 residues.

In this sample, this clonotype turned up many times. The chain employs TRBV7-9 and TRBJ2-7; 12 bases are shared with TRBD2. J gave up 0 bases and V 4 bases, and 10 bases lay outside the gene matches. Germline loops: CDR1 SEHNR, CDR2 FQNEAQ (reference sequence). The CDR3 consists of 18 residues. CDR3 coding DNA: TGTGCCAGCAGCTCCTCCCTAGCGGGGGGGGTTAGCTCCTACGAGCAGTACTTC. Its protein is CASSSSLAGGVSSYEQYF.

The genes are TRBV6-1 and TRBJ2-7; D gene ambiguous. From germline, CDR1 is MNHNS and CDR2 SASEGT. With 0 bases removed from V and 0 bases from J, the gap between germline ends came to 12 bases. The CDR3 is made up of 16 amino acids. The CDR3 bases are TGTGCCAGCAGTGAAGCGCATCAAATGAGCTCCTACGAGCAGTACTTC. It encodes CASSEAHQMSSYEQYF.

This clonotype was found many times. CDR3 amino acids: CSASDGRDTQYF. In nucleotides, the CDR3 is TGCAGTGCTAGTGATGGGCGAGATACGCAGTATTTT. The chain joins TRBV20-1 to TRBJ2-3; no reliable D call. Per the germline V gene, CDR1 is DFQATT and CDR2 is SNEGSKA (reference sequence). This CDR3 region has 12 residues. V lost 3 bases to trimming and J lost 5 bases, with 9 bases between them.

This clonotype has a count of ten or more. The gene calls are TRBV29-1 and TRBJ2-7; 7 nucleotides match TRBD1. The V and J ends lost 0 bases and 2 bases, in that order; junction bases with no gene match: 4. The CDR3 runs 14 residues. Germline-derived CDR1 and CDR2 are SQVTM and ANQGSEA. CDR3 sequence: CSVEDRDRPYEQYF. The CDR3 DNA is TGCAGCGTTGAAGATAGGGACAGACCCTACGAGCAGTACTTC.

Comments on this clonotype: Just one base apart from a much larger clone, this may be a read error. The gene calls are TRBV3-1 and TRBJ1-1; perhaps TRBD1 as D (6 bases). CDR1 is LGHDT, CDR2 YNNKEL, per germline (reference sequence). The CDR3 covers 14 residues. The CDR3 sequence is CASSQERRGPEALF. The CDR3 DNA reads TGTGCCAGCAGCCAAGAACGCCGGGGGCCTGAAGCTCTCTTT.

The chain employs TRBV7-2 and TRBJ1-2, with 10 bases matching TRBD1. Germline V lookup: CDR1 SGHTA, CDR2 FQGNSA. Unmatched junction bases numbered 6, after V lost 3 bases and J lost 8 bases. This CDR3 region has 14 residues. CDR3: CASSFRQGARGYTF. As DNA, the CDR3 is TGTGCCAGCAGCTTCAGACAGGGGGCGCGAGGCTACACCTTC.

This clonotype has more than one count but fewer than ten. V usage is TRBV20-1 and J usage is TRBJ2-3; no clear D. Germline CDR1 and CDR2: DFQATT and SNEGSKA (reference sequence). Deletions cut 6 bases from V and 2 bases from J, with 15 bases between. The CDR3 spans 14 residues. In nucleotides, the CDR3 is TGCAGTGCCTCAGCACTAACTAACACAGATACGCAGTATTTT. As protein: CSASALTNTDTQYF.

This clonotype showed up many times. This chain joins TRBV5-4 and TRBJ2-3; D remains unclear. The CDR3 runs to 13 residues. The germline V gene encodes CDR1 SGHNT and CDR2 YYREEE (reference sequence). V lost 0 bases to trimming and J lost 4 bases, with 6 bases between them. CDR3 DNA: TGTGCCAGCAGCTTGGACGGCGCAGATACGCAGTATTTT. Amino acid sequence: CASSLDGADTQYF.

This clonotype was observed a handful of times. The chain links TRBV4-3 to TRBJ2-7; the D gene is possibly TRBD2 (6 bases). Deletions cut 1 base from V and 3 bases from J, with 10 bases between. This CDR3 is built from 14 residues. Looked up from germline, CDR1 is LGHNA and CDR2 is YSLEER. The CDR3 region is CASSQVGGYYEQYF. In DNA, the CDR3 is TGCGCCAGCAGCCAAGTTGGAGGGTACTACGAGCAGTACTTC.

This clonotype occurred a few times. V usage is TRBV9 and J usage is TRBJ2-2, with D unresolved. The germline CDR1 and CDR2 sequences are SGDLS and YYNGEE. The CDR3 runs 16 residues. V was clipped by 0 bases and J by 0 bases, with 9 bases between them. As DNA, the CDR3 is TGTGCCAGCAGCGTAGCTGTCTTAGCGAACACCGGGGAGCTGTTTTTT. As protein: CASSVAVLANTGELFF.